This passage covers 12 T cell receptor beta chains from one sample sequenced in a study of T cells after yellow fever vaccination (dated by TCRdb to the late 2010s). The library came from 5' RACE. The data were produced on an Illumina HiSeq 2500. TCRdb handled the public reads itself, with Q25 trimming in fastp and clone calling in MiXCR, and kept productive beta chains. Every distinct CDR3 protein forms one entry, paired with its most common genes and DNA. For this sample there are 300,000 to 450,000 distinct CDR3 sequences; roughly 6.1% appear just once. Together, the top ten hold roughly 15% of the sample. The treatment or condition label for this specimen denotes: live attenuated yellow fever vaccine strain. The material was PBMCs, obtained 5 days after the yellow fever booster vaccination. The receptors here all came from a man aged 25 to 45 who received the YFV17D yellow fever vaccine.

The V and J genes are TRBV12-3 or TRBV12-4 and TRBJ2-2; 8 bases match TRBD1. Trimming took 6 bases from V and 4 from J; bases not matched to a gene: 7. CDR3 size: 15 residues. CDR3 nucleotides: TGTGCCAGCAGCCCGACAGGGGTGGGCACCGGGGAGCTGTTTTTT. Protein: CASSPTGVGTGELFF.

This clonotype was seen a handful of times. The chain recombines TRBV11-2 with TRBJ2-3; D is possibly TRBD2 (6 bases). CDR3 length: 15 residues. Germline assignment: CDR1 SGHAT and CDR2 FQNNGV. V was shortened by 1 base and J by 1 base, with 9 bases between the two germline ends. Here the CDR3 reads CASSLGDSRTDTQYF. In nucleotides, the CDR3 is TGTGCCAGCAGCTTAGGGGACTCCCGCACAGATACGCAGTATTTT.

V is TRBV20-1 and J is TRBJ2-1; TRBD2 aligns across 11 bases. The CDR3 has 14 residues. V lost 4 bases, J lost 7 bases, and 6 bases stayed unmatched. The germline CDR1 and CDR2 sequences are DFQATT and SNEGSKA (reference sequence). CDR3 DNA sequence: TGCAGTGCTATTGCACTAGCGGGAGAAAATGAGCAGTTCTTC. Residues: CSAIALAGENEQFF.

At least ten counts were recorded for this clonotype. The rearrangement uses TRBV28 and TRBJ1-6, with D unclear. The CDR3 contains 12 residues. CDR1 is MDHEN, CDR2 SYDVKM, per germline. V dropped 6 bases and J dropped 9 bases, with 9 bases sitting between them. CDR3 in DNA: TGTGCCAGCAGCCCACGCAGTTCACCCCTCCACTTT. Protein product: CASSPRSSPLHF.

This clonotype was counted only a few times. V usage is TRBV7-9 and J usage is TRBJ2-5; D may be TRBD1 or TRBD2 (6 bases each). This CDR3 has 16 amino acids. V was cut by 4 bases and J by 1 base, with 16 bases left in between. The V gene's germline CDR1 is SEHNR and CDR2 FQNEAQ (reference sequence). This CDR3 reads CASSSYGGRAQETQYF. DNA of the CDR3: TGTGCCAGCAGCTCCTACGGGGGCAGGGCCCAAGAGACCCAGTACTTC.

This chain links TRBV9 with TRBJ1-4; D perhaps matches TRBD1 (5 bases). Trimming left V 4 bases short and J 8 bases short, with 18 bases between. The length of the CDR3 is 15 residues. From germline, CDR1 is SGDLS and CDR2 YYNGEE. The CDR3 DNA sequence: TGTGCCAGCAGCCCCCTTCGGGGCGCGGGGGAAAAACTGTTTTTT. This codes for CASSPLRGAGEKLFF.

The chain combines TRBV4-2 with TRBJ1-4, with D unclear. The ends were cut back, 10 bases at V and 0 bases at J, with 15 bases in the middle. CDR3 length: 15 residues. Per germline, CDR1 LGHNA and CDR2 YNFKEQ. This CDR3 is CAIGPVLATNEKLFF. CDR3 DNA sequence: TGTGCCATCGGCCCTGTTCTTGCAACTAATGAAAAACTGTTTTTT.

With respect to this clonotype: At one of its ends the junction is not consistent with the germline gene, which may arise from a read error. J is TRBJ2-5 and V is TRBV7-2, with TRBD2 matching 9 bases. CDR3 length: 13 amino acids. Germline CDR1 SGHTA, CDR2 FQGNSA. CDR3 DNA: TGTGCCAGCAGCATAATCCTAGCGGGAACGATAGGCTTC. Translation: CASSIILAGTIGF.

Many counts were recorded for this clonotype. The chain recombines TRBV5-1 with TRBJ2-1; D possibly corresponds to TRBD2 (5 bases). V lost 0 bases to trimming and J lost 3 bases, with 10 bases between them. The germline CDR1 and CDR2 sequences are SGHRS and YFSETQ. The CDR3 is 15 residues long. CDR3 loop: CASSLEVTSYNEQFF. For the CDR3, the DNA is TGCGCCAGCAGCTTGGAAGTAACTAGCTACAATGAGCAGTTCTTC.

This clonotype was observed at least ten times. This chain uses TRBV12-3 or TRBV12-4 with TRBJ2-1, with a possible D match to TRBD1 (5 bases). Trimming cost V 3 bases and J 4 bases, with 7 bases left between them. The CDR3 extends over 13 amino acids. The CDR3 DNA sequence: TGTGCCAGCAGTTTTGACAGATACAATGAGCAGTTCTTC. Translation: CASSFDRYNEQFF.

This clonotype was detected only a few times. The chain joins TRBV6-1 to TRBJ2-7; D is uncertain. V was pared by 8 bases and J by 3 bases, with 20 bases between. Germline V gene lookup returns CDR1 MNHNS and CDR2 SASEGT. The CDR3 covers 15 residues. CDR3 loop: CASANRLQGRYEQYF. CDR3 in DNA: TGTGCCAGCGCTAACCGACTTCAAGGGCGCTACGAGCAGTACTTC.

On this clonotype itself: The junction and the germline gene differ at one end; a read error may be behind it. The CDR3 loop reads CVSSLGASRSTDTQYF. CDR3 DNA: TGTGTCAGCAGCTTAGGGGCCTCGCGTAGCACAGATACGCAGTATTTT. The chain links TRBV11-2 to TRBJ2-3; tentatively, D is TRBD1 (5 bases). This CDR3 spans 16 amino acids. Germline V CDR1 and CDR2: SGHAT, FQNNGV.